This T cell receptor (beta chain) was recovered during a study of T cell therapy after organ transplantation. Study as a whole: After therapy, patients were monitored for 25 to 35 weeks. Patients received a median of 1.92 x 10^8 CMV-specific T cells over 2 to 6 infusions. Study-level points and caveats: CD8 clonality fold change after therapy inversely tracked pretherapy clonality.

J gave up 1 base and V 2 bases, and 0 bases lay outside the gene matches. The CDR3 extends over 14 amino acids. Germline values: CDR1 MNHNY, CDR2 SVGAGI (reference sequence). Regarding this clone: The antigen remains unidentified.

Only in-frame clones appear in the TCRdb table, and some are missing; sequencing was by immunoSEQ multiplex PCR. The sample yields about 50,000 clones, 85% to 95% seen once. This specimen was CD8+ T cells from blood, taken before autologous CMV-specific T cell therapy. This chain connects TRBV6-6 to TRBJ2-3; TRBD1 agrees at 7 bases. The clonotype comes from a human patient who had received a solid organ transplant and had CMV disease. The CDR3 loop reads CASSYGTGTDTQYF. The CDR3 DNA reads TGTGCCAGCAGTTACGGGACAGGCACAGATACGCAGTATTTT.